This T cell receptor beta chain is drawn from a study of CD8 T cells in ankylosing spondylitis. TCRdb ran MiXCR on the 5' RACE reads and lists one entry per CDR3 protein. The sample lists 350,000 to 450,000 distinct CDR3 sequences, approximately 22% occurring once. Germline assignment: CDR1 MNHEY and CDR2 SVGEGT. There are 12 residues in the CDR3. Deletions cut 2 bases from V and 10 bases from J, with 9 bases between. This clonotype was sampled from a male donor with ankylosing spondylitis or in good health (not recorded which). This chain connects TRBV6-2 or TRBV6-3 to TRBJ2-1; D is perhaps TRBD1 (5 bases). Sequencing was carried out using blood, either unsorted or a sorted T cell fraction (not recorded which). The CDR3 spells CASSYMGREQFF. CDR3 in DNA: TGTGCCAGCAGTTACATGGGGCGAGAGCAGTTCTTC.